This TCR beta chain came from a study of blood T cells in healthy people across ages. In the study overall: Per every two T cells, about one barcoded beta molecule was captured by template switching. Study-wide findings and caveats: Comparison with aged donors showed that long-lived donors had more naive CD4+ cells and higher diversity. Roughly linearly, TCR beta diversity per million T cells fell as age increased. Expanded clonotype changes were possibly confounded by unknown donor CMV status.

The V segment lost 5 bases and the J segment 6 bases; nucleotides outside the gene matches: 15. Germline CDR1 and CDR2: DFQATT and SNEGSKA (reference sequence). This CDR3 has 15 residues. This clonotype turned up a few times. Its antigen is unidentified. Combining a sample-barcoded 5' primer with a J-beta primer mix, a second PCR ran for about 6 to 12 cycles. TCRdb redid the calling of the 5' RACE reads with MiXCR, one entry per CDR3 protein. The sample lists roughly 900,000 distinct CDR3 sequences; under 35% were seen once. This receptor was taken from a woman of 80 years or more in good health. Sequenced: blood. V usage is TRBV20-1 and J usage is TRBJ1-2, with 7 bases that match TRBD1. DNA of the CDR3: TGCAGTGCTCGCGGACAGGTTGATTTACTTCATGGCTACACCTTC. Its protein product is CSARGQVDLLHGYTF.